This T cell receptor (beta chain) originates from a study of cytomegalovirus exposure and HLA in healthy donors. PCR involved 60 Vbeta and 13 Jbeta primers. This table comes from immunoSEQ multiplex PCR, and its TCRdb copy is limited to in-frame clones, with some not included. Found here are around 150,000 clones, around 85% of them singletons; the top ten hold roughly 2%. Germline loops: CDR1 MNHEY, CDR2 SVGAGI. The length of the CDR3 is 14 residues. Trimming pared 0 bases from V and 8 bases from J, leaving 13 bases between. The V gene is TRBV6-5, the J gene TRBJ1-2, with a tentative D call TRBD1 (5 bases). The receptor's source is a human donor in good health. Sample: PBMCs. CDR3 sequence (DNA): TGTGCCAGCAGTTACTCTGGCCAGGGCTGGGGCTACACCTTC. It codes for CASSYSGQGWGYTF.